These T cell receptor beta chains were read from a single sample in a study of blood T cell repertoires in COVID-19. This table comes from immunoSEQ multiplex PCR, and its TCRdb copy is limited to in-frame clones, with some not included. The sample gives about 130,000 clones, about 89% of which show up once; roughly 3.6% is in the top ten. Sequenced: peripheral blood. These receptor sequences come from a woman aged 60-75 years with acute or convalescent COVID-19. Both conserved end residues are part of each CDR3. Fields, in order: D gene, V gene, clone size, J gene, CDR3 DNA, CDR3 protein. The D gene is left open where the match is weak. Some rows have no size entry. The others give once, few or many, or a class for an expanded clone.

d_gene: TRBD2; v_gene: TRBV28; abundance: -; j_gene: TRBJ2-1; CDR3nt: TGTGCCAGCAGCCTGGGACTAGCGGGAGGGTCTGGTGAGCAGTTCTTC; CDR3aa: CASSLGLAGGSGEQFF
d_gene: -; v_gene: TRBV7-6; abundance: -; j_gene: TRBJ2-5; CDR3nt: TGTGCCAGCAGCTTAGTGGGGGCAGGGGAGGGTGTAGAGACCCAGTACTTC; CDR3aa: CASSLVGAGEGVETQYF
d_gene: -; v_gene: TRBV9; abundance: -; j_gene: TRBJ2-1; CDR3nt: TGTGCCAGCAGCGTTGGCGGGCGGTCACCTCATGAGCAGTTCTTC; CDR3aa: CASSVGGRSPHEQFF
d_gene: TRBD1; v_gene: TRBV12-3/TRBV12-4; abundance: -; j_gene: TRBJ1-2; CDR3nt: TGTGCCAGCAGTTTGGGGACAGTGAATGGCTACACCTTC; CDR3aa: CASSLGTVNGYTF
d_gene: -; v_gene: TRBV30; abundance: -; j_gene: TRBJ1-1; CDR3nt: TGTGCCTGGAACCCGGGACACCAGAACACTGAAGCTTTCTTT; CDR3aa: CAWNPGHQNTEAFF
d_gene: -; v_gene: TRBV30; abundance: -; j_gene: TRBJ1-6; CDR3nt: TGTGCCTGGAGAAGGGAGATGATTAATTCACCCCTCCACTTT; CDR3aa: CAWRREMINSPLHF
d_gene: TRBD2; v_gene: TRBV9; abundance: -; j_gene: TRBJ2-3; CDR3nt: TGTGCCAGCAGCACTTCCCGGACTAGCTCGTCCGATACGCAGTATTTT; CDR3aa: CASSTSRTSSSDTQYF
d_gene: -; v_gene: TRBV12-3/TRBV12-4; abundance: once; j_gene: TRBJ1-1; CDR3nt: TGTGCCAGCAGTTTCTTGAACACTGAAGCTTTCTTT; CDR3aa: CASSFLNTEAFF
d_gene: TRBD1; v_gene: TRBV6-5; abundance: -; j_gene: TRBJ1-1; CDR3nt: TGTGCCAGCAGTTATCGGACAGGGGGTAAGAGCGCTGAAGCTTTCTTT; CDR3aa: CASSYRTGGKSAEAFF
d_gene: TRBD1; v_gene: TRBV5-1; abundance: -; j_gene: TRBJ1-4; CDR3nt: TGCGCCAGCAGCACGGGGACAGGCGAAAAACTGTTTTTT; CDR3aa: CASSTGTGEKLFF
d_gene: -; v_gene: TRBV14; abundance: -; j_gene: TRBJ1-3; CDR3nt: TGTGCCAGCAGCCCCAGAATGTCTGGAAACACCATATATTTT; CDR3aa: CASSPRMSGNTIYF
d_gene: TRBD1; v_gene: TRBV6-5; abundance: -; j_gene: TRBJ1-2; CDR3nt: TGTGCCAGCAGTTCAGGGGACAGGGGACACTATGGCTACACCTTC; CDR3aa: CASSSGDRGHYGYTF
d_gene: -; v_gene: TRBV7-9; abundance: -; j_gene: TRBJ1-5; CDR3nt: TGTGCCAGCAGCTTAGACCAGTGGTGGCCCCAGCATTTT; CDR3aa: CASSLDQWWPQHF
d_gene: TRBD1; v_gene: TRBV27; abundance: -; j_gene: TRBJ2-7; CDR3nt: TGTGCCAGCAGTTTCAGGGGGAAAAACGAGCAGTACTTC; CDR3aa: CASSFRGKNEQYF
d_gene: -; v_gene: TRBV5-3; abundance: once; j_gene: TRBJ1-5; CDR3nt: TGTGCCAGAAGTGGACAACGAAGGGGGTACAATCAGCCCCAGCATTTT; CDR3aa: CARSGQRRGYNQPQHF
d_gene: TRBD1; v_gene: TRBV19; abundance: -; j_gene: TRBJ1-2; CDR3nt: TGTGCCAGTAGTAAGGGTCAGGGGGCCGGCTATGGCTACACCTTC; CDR3aa: CASSKGQGAGYGYTF
d_gene: -; v_gene: TRBV6-7; abundance: -; j_gene: TRBJ2-5; CDR3nt: TGTGCCAGCAGTTGCCCGGGAGTGGGGGGAGAGACCCAGTACTTC; CDR3aa: CASSCPGVGGETQYF
d_gene: TRBD2; v_gene: TRBV28; abundance: once; j_gene: TRBJ2-7; CDR3nt: TGTGCCAGCAGTTTTATACTAGCGGGAGTTCAGGAGCAGTACTTC; CDR3aa: CASSFILAGVQEQYF
d_gene: TRBD2; v_gene: TRBV3-1/TRBV3-2; abundance: -; j_gene: TRBJ2-5; CDR3nt: TGTGCCAGCAGCCAGGTTACTAGCGGGAGGGCCCCAGAGACCCAGTACTTC; CDR3aa: CASSQVTSGRAPETQYF
d_gene: -; v_gene: TRBV2; abundance: -; j_gene: TRBJ2-5; CDR3nt: TGTGCCAGCAGTGAATCAACCAGGGTTGAGACCCAGTACTTC; CDR3aa: CASSESTRVETQYF
d_gene: -; v_gene: TRBV3-1/TRBV3-2; abundance: few; j_gene: TRBJ1-1; CDR3nt: TGTGCCAGCAGCCAGATTCAGGGGACTGAAGCTTTCTTT; CDR3aa: CASSQIQGTEAFF
d_gene: -; v_gene: TRBV6-5; abundance: once; j_gene: TRBJ1-1; CDR3nt: TGTGCCAGCAGTCCTTGGGGGGGGATGGGTGAAGCTTTCTTT; CDR3aa: CASSPWGGMGEAFF
d_gene: TRBD1; v_gene: TRBV19; abundance: -; j_gene: TRBJ1-5; CDR3nt: TGTGCCAGTACCCCGACAGGGGGCAATCAGCCCCAGCATTTT; CDR3aa: CASTPTGGNQPQHF
d_gene: TRBD1; v_gene: TRBV19; abundance: few; j_gene: TRBJ1-2; CDR3nt: TGTGCCAGTAGTATGGACAGGGCGGCTGGCTACACCTTC; CDR3aa: CASSMDRAAGYTF
d_gene: TRBD2; v_gene: TRBV29-1; abundance: -; j_gene: TRBJ2-5; CDR3nt: TGCAGCGCCCTAGCGGGACTCCAAGAGACCCAGTACTTC; CDR3aa: CSALAGLQETQYF
d_gene: -; v_gene: TRBV2; abundance: -; j_gene: TRBJ1-1; CDR3nt: TGTGCCAGCAGAACCGACTTACTGAACACTGAAGCTTTCTTT; CDR3aa: CASRTDLLNTEAFF
d_gene: -; v_gene: TRBV24-1; abundance: -; j_gene: TRBJ2-1; CDR3nt: TGTGCCACCAGTGGTCACCCGACAGGGGTTGGACTAGCGTTCGACAATGAGCAGTTCTTC; CDR3aa: CATSGHPTGVGLAFDNEQFF
d_gene: -; v_gene: TRBV28; abundance: -; j_gene: TRBJ1-5; CDR3nt: TGTGCCAGCAGTTACAGGGTGGGACAGCCCCAGCATTTT; CDR3aa: CASSYRVGQPQHF
d_gene: -; v_gene: TRBV29-1; abundance: -; j_gene: TRBJ1-3; CDR3nt: TGCAGCGTTGAAACAGGGTCAGGAAACACCATATATTTT; CDR3aa: CSVETGSGNTIYF
d_gene: TRBD2; v_gene: TRBV7-9; abundance: -; j_gene: TRBJ2-1; CDR3nt: TGTGCCAGCAGGAGGCGGGGGGGTGATGAGCAGTTCTTC; CDR3aa: CASRRRGGDEQFF
d_gene: -; v_gene: TRBV30; abundance: -; j_gene: TRBJ2-3; CDR3nt: TGTGCCTGGAGATCGAGAGGAACAGATACGCAGTATTTT; CDR3aa: CAWRSRGTDTQYF
d_gene: TRBD1; v_gene: TRBV5-4; abundance: -; j_gene: TRBJ2-4; CDR3nt: TGTGCCAGCAGCTTGACAGGGGGCTTGGACATTCAGTACTTC; CDR3aa: CASSLTGGLDIQYF
d_gene: TRBD2; v_gene: TRBV28; abundance: -; j_gene: TRBJ2-1; CDR3nt: TGTGCCAGCAGTCCGCGAGGACTAGCGGGATACAATGAGCAGTTCTTC; CDR3aa: CASSPRGLAGYNEQFF
d_gene: -; v_gene: TRBV19; abundance: -; j_gene: TRBJ1-5; CDR3nt: TGTGCCAGTAGTCCCGGTGGGGGGAATCAGCCCCAGCATTTT; CDR3aa: CASSPGGGNQPQHF
d_gene: -; v_gene: TRBV5-1; abundance: -; j_gene: TRBJ2-3; CDR3nt: TGCGCCAGCAGCCCTGAAACTGCCTATACGCAGTATTTT; CDR3aa: CASSPETAYTQYF
d_gene: -; v_gene: TRBV28; abundance: once; j_gene: TRBJ2-5; CDR3nt: TGTGCCAGCAGTTCCCCGGGGAGCGGGGAGACCCAGTACTTC; CDR3aa: CASSSPGSGETQYF
d_gene: -; v_gene: TRBV6-5; abundance: -; j_gene: TRBJ1-1; CDR3nt: TGTGCCAGCAGTTACTCGCGGGCGCCGGGCACTGAAGCTTTCTTT; CDR3aa: CASSYSRAPGTEAFF
d_gene: -; v_gene: TRBV2; abundance: -; j_gene: TRBJ2-4; CDR3nt: TGTGCCAGCAGTGATATAGTAGGGGTAAACATTCAGTACTTC; CDR3aa: CASSDIVGVNIQYF
d_gene: -; v_gene: TRBV12-3/TRBV12-4; abundance: -; j_gene: TRBJ1-2; CDR3nt: TGTGCCAGCAGTCTTGACAGAGGTGGCTACACCTTC; CDR3aa: CASSLDRGGYTF
d_gene: -; v_gene: TRBV6-5; abundance: -; j_gene: TRBJ1-2; CDR3nt: TGTGCCAGCAGTTCCAGGTGGGATGGCTACACCTTC; CDR3aa: CASSSRWDGYTF
d_gene: TRBD1; v_gene: TRBV7-3; abundance: -; j_gene: TRBJ2-3; CDR3nt: TGTGCCAGCAGCTCAGGACAGGGGGGGCCAGATACGCAGTATTTT; CDR3aa: CASSSGQGGPDTQYF
d_gene: TRBD2; v_gene: TRBV6-6; abundance: -; j_gene: TRBJ2-2; CDR3nt: TGTGCCAGCAACCTACTAGCGGGAAGGGACACCGGGGAGCTGTTTTTT; CDR3aa: CASNLLAGRDTGELFF
d_gene: -; v_gene: TRBV9; abundance: -; j_gene: TRBJ2-2; CDR3nt: TGTGCCAGCAGCGTAGATCCCGGGGGACAGACCGGGGAGCTGTTTTTT; CDR3aa: CASSVDPGGQTGELFF
d_gene: -; v_gene: TRBV5-4; abundance: -; j_gene: TRBJ1-1; CDR3nt: TGTGCCAGCAGCTACACAGGGAGTTCGGTAACTTTCTTT; CDR3aa: CASSYTGSSVTFF